This T cell receptor beta chain appears in the sequencing data of a study of somatic mutations in cytotoxic T cells in rheumatoid arthritis. Study-wide background: Patient blood, which was peripheral blood collected as 30 ml EDTA, was drawn right after diagnosis and before any treatment started.

Generated by immunoSEQ multiplex PCR, the TCRdb table keeps only in-frame clones and is missing some. The data contain roughly 13,000 clones, roughly 82% of them singletons. Trimming removed 5 bases at V and 3 bases at J, with 11 bases between. CDR1 is MNHEY, CDR2 SMNVEV, per germline (reference sequence). The CDR3 extends over 13 amino acids. This chain connects TRBV27 to TRBJ2-7; perhaps TRBD1 as D (5 bases). This receptor was identified in an adult with rheumatoid arthritis. Material for sequencing was CD8+ T cells sorted from blood. CDR3 region: CASSGTGRYEQYF. Written as DNA, the CDR3 is TGTGCCAGCAGTGGTACAGGACGCTACGAGCAGTACTTC.